By sample share, the clone carrying this TCR beta chain is medium-sized. These data originate in a study of Graves' ophthalmopathy and Graves' hyperthyroidism. TCR beta CDR3 regions were amplified from RNA transcripts. HTBI primers were used in a first-round RT-PCR, which preceded a second-round multiplex PCR. Each CDR3 protein gets one entry after TCRdb re-called the multiplex PCR reads with MiXCR. The data show approximately 45,000 distinct CDR3 sequences, over 45% seen once. This CDR3 has 13 residues. Germline values: CDR1 MGHDK, CDR2 SYGVNS. V was clipped by 6 bases and J by 3 bases, with 12 bases between them.

The sequence was obtained from an adult man with Graves' ophthalmopathy. The rearrangement links TRBV25-1 to TRBJ2-7; D tentatively reads TRBD1 or TRBD2 (6 bases each). Sequencing input: peripheral blood. The CDR3 loop is CASRTQGGYEQYF. CDR3 in DNA: TGTGCCAGCAGGACACAGGGAGGCTACGAGCAGTACTTC.